Presented here are 15 T cell receptor beta chains from one specimen sequenced in a study of blood T cell repertoires in COVID-19 (dated by TCRdb to about 2020). Receptor amplification or capture employed the immunoSEQ multiplex PCR assay. TCRdb took this table from immuneACCESS and kept in-frame rearrangements with V and J called. Such tables lack part of the clones; where checked against another copy, unresolved V genes explain under half of the gap, and the rest is unexplained. The table for this sample lists 250,000 to 350,000 clones; around 85% of them were counted only once. 0.87% of the sample belongs to the ten largest clones. The sample taken for sequencing was peripheral blood. These receptors all come from a human donor with COVID-19, enrolled during active disease. The donor label of this sample is uncertain.

In this sample, this clone turned up once. The J gene is TRBJ1-2, the V gene TRBV30; TRBD1 agrees at 7 bases. CDR1 GTSNPN and CDR2 SVGIG come from the germline V gene (reference sequence). The CDR3 covers 15 residues. The J segment lost 4 bases and the V segment lost 2 bases, leaving 10 bases of the junction unmatched. This CDR3 reads CAWSRPGQNPYGYTF. The CDR3 DNA reads TGTGCCTGGAGTCGACCGGGACAGAATCCCTATGGCTACACCTTC.

J is TRBJ2-3 and V is TRBV4-2; 8 bases fit TRBD2. The CDR3 runs to 17 residues. Germline loops: CDR1 LGHNA, CDR2 YNFKEQ. With 3 bases clipped from V and 2 bases from J, the junction kept 10 bases outside the gene matches. CDR3 nucleotide sequence: TGTGCCAGCAGCCAGGGAGCGGGAGACGGGGTCACAGATACGCAGTATTTT. It yields the protein CASSQGAGDGVTDTQYF.

This clone was counted once. The gene calls are TRBV7-9 and TRBJ1-4, with 7 bases lining up with TRBD1. V lost 1 base, J lost 8 bases, and 4 bases stayed unmatched. Germline CDR1 reads SEHNR; CDR2 reads FQNEAQ (reference sequence). The CDR3 has 14 amino acids. CDR3 nucleotide sequence: TGTGCCAGCAGCTTAGTTGGGACAGTAGAAAAACTGTTTTTT. Translating gives CASSLVGTVEKLFF.

V and J are TRBV3-1 (or the pseudogene TRBV3-2) and TRBJ1-1; weak D call: TRBD1 (5 bases). The CDR3 spans 14 residues. Per the germline V gene, CDR1 is LGHDT and CDR2 is YNNKEL (reference sequence). V lost 4 bases to trimming and J lost 2 bases, with 11 bases between them. The CDR3: CASSPGVLNTEAFF. In DNA form, the CDR3 reads TGTGCCAGCAGCCCGGGGGTCCTCAACACTGAAGCTTTCTTT.

The CDR3 spells CASTLRGTETQYF. Written as DNA, the CDR3 is TGTGCCAGCACTCTAAGGGGCACGGAGACCCAGTACTTC. The rearrangement joins TRBV28 to TRBJ2-5; a weak D match, TRBD1 (5 bases). Germline V CDR1 and CDR2: MDHEN, SYDVKM. The germline V and J ends were trimmed by 7 bases and 5 bases, with 14 bases remaining between them. The CDR3 extends over 13 amino acids.

V is TRBV7-6 and J is TRBJ1-2, with a possible D match to TRBD1 (5 bases). The V gene's germline CDR1 is SGHVS and CDR2 FNYEAQ. V lost 3 bases, J lost 10 bases, and 12 bases lay in between. The CDR3 length is 12 residues. The CDR3 DNA follows: TGTGCCAGCAGCTTGGAAAAGGGGTTCTACACCTTC. Translation: CASSLEKGFYTF. The full variable domain, rest sourced from reference TRBV7-6 and TRBJ1-2, is GAGVSQSPRYKVTKRGQDVALRCDPISGHVSLYWYRQALGQGPEFLTYFNYEAQQDKSGLPNDRFSAERPEGSISTLTIQRTEQRDSAMYRCASSLEKGFYTFGSGTRLTVV.

The chain uses TRBV2 and TRBJ1-6; TRBD1 is a possible D gene (5 bases). Deletions cut 6 bases from V and 9 bases from J, with 15 bases between. Germline V lookup: CDR1 SNHLY, CDR2 FYNNEI. There are 14 residues in the CDR3. The CDR3 sequence: CASRQGQGFSPLHF. Written as DNA, the CDR3 is TGTGCCAGCAGGCAGGGTCAAGGATTTTCACCCCTCCACTTT.

This rearrangement joins TRBV11-2 to TRBJ2-3; D may be TRBD2 (5 bases). This CDR3 has 17 residues. V was trimmed by 2 bases and J by 2 bases, leaving 17 bases between them. Germline V lookup: CDR1 SGHAT, CDR2 FQNNGV. CDR3: CASSLFRLADSTDTQYF. CDR3 DNA: TGTGCCAGCAGCTTATTTCGCCTAGCTGATTCCACAGATACGCAGTATTTT.

The rearrangement links TRBV30 to TRBJ1-1; TRBD1 might be the D (6 bases). This CDR3 is 14 amino acids long. Trimming removed 0 bases at V and 4 bases at J, with 12 bases between. Germline-derived CDR1 and CDR2 are GTSNPN and SVGIG (reference sequence). Written as DNA, the CDR3 is TGTGCCTGGAGTGTAGGACAGATGTCCACTGAAGCTTTCTTT. It codes for CAWSVGQMSTEAFF.

The chain carries TRBV14 and TRBJ1-1; D remains unclear. CDR1 is SGHDN and CDR2 is FVKESK in the germline V gene. This CDR3 region has 15 residues. Between the trimmed V and J ends, which lost 1 base and 10 bases, there was a span of 19 bases. CDR3 bases: TGTGCCAGCAGCCAAGGGCGGGGTCCGGGAGTGGCAGCTTTCTTT. This gives the protein CASSQGRGPGVAAFF.

The table lists this clone with a few counts. The V call is TRBV5-8, the J call TRBJ1-5; 7 bases are a match to TRBD1. The junction had 10 bases not matched to a gene; V was cut back by 5 bases and J by 2 bases. The CDR3 loop spans 16 amino acids. Germline V gene sequence: CDR1 SGHTS, CDR2 YDEGEE. CDR3 nucleotide sequence: TGTGCCAGCAGTACAATCGGCGGGACAGGCAATCAGCCCCAGCATTTT. It specifies CASSTIGGTGNQPQHF.

The chain is built from TRBV7-9 and TRBJ1-1, with D uncertain. The CDR3 runs to 13 residues. V lost 3 bases and J lost 6, with 11 bases in between. Germline values: CDR1 SEHNR, CDR2 FQNEAQ (reference sequence). The CDR3 DNA reads as TGTGCCAGCAGCTTCGGAGGTGACGCTGAAGCTTTCTTT. Its protein product is CASSFGGDAEAFF.

The V call is TRBV27, the J call TRBJ1-2; 8 positions agree with TRBD1. V lost 8 bases to trimming and J lost 4 bases; unmatched junction nucleotides: 6. The CDR3 has 13 amino acids. CDR1 and CDR2 (germline): MNHEY, SMNVEV (reference sequence). CDR3: CASGQGSTYGYTF. CDR3 coding DNA: TGTGCCAGCGGACAGGGCTCGACCTATGGCTACACCTTC.

The chain combines TRBV28 with TRBJ2-7, with D tentatively TRBD1 (6 bases). CDR3 length equals 15 residues. Germline loops: CDR1 MDHEN, CDR2 SYDVKM. V shed 4 bases and J shed 7 bases, with 20 bases lying between them. The CDR3 loop is CASSSQGRGLLEQYF. In DNA form, the CDR3 reads TGTGCCAGCAGTTCACAGGGCAGGGGTCTCCTAGAGCAGTACTTC.

The chain carries TRBV24-1 and TRBJ1-5; tentative D call: TRBD1 (5 bases). Germline values: CDR1 KGHDR, CDR2 SFDVKD. The CDR3 has 15 residues. V dropped 9 bases and J dropped 10 bases, with 24 bases sitting between them. This CDR3 is CATGGGAGTWGPQHF. The CDR3, as DNA: TGTGCCACCGGGGGAGGCGCAGGAACGTGGGGACCCCAGCATTTT.